The clone carrying this T cell receptor beta chain has more than one count but fewer than ten. The antigen is not known. These data come from a study of CD8 T cells in ankylosing spondylitis. Trimming left V 8 bases short and J 13 bases short, with 9 bases between. Germline loops: CDR1 MNHEY, CDR2 SVGAGI. The CDR3 sequence is 10 residues long. General study points: Blood from ankylosing spondylitis patients appeared to carry a characteristic roughly 8-variant TCR beta motif. Both synovial fluid and blood in reactive arthritis had previously been reported to carry some motif variants. Disease-linked clones bore a CD8+ phenotype, appearing relatively rarely in peripheral blood. Disease-linked clones were reportedly significantly enriched in matched ankylosing spondylitis synovial fluid.

Construction of TCR beta libraries was performed using quantitative 5'-RACE with molecular barcodes. TCRdb itself ran the 5' RACE reads through MiXCR, one entry per CDR3 protein. Altogether 650,000 to 800,000 distinct CDR3 sequences are present, 15% to 20% being singletons, with the ten largest covering around 20%. This TCR was recovered from a male donor with ankylosing spondylitis. The chain combines TRBV6-5 with TRBJ1-6; D is unclear. Sequenced sample: blood, either unsorted or a sorted T cell fraction (not recorded which). The DNA for the CDR3 is TGTGCCAGCCCCGTTTTGCCCCTCCACTTT. Amino acids: CASPVLPLHF.